A selection of T cell receptor beta chains follows, all from one sample in a study of T cell therapy after organ transplantation. Here immunoSEQ multiplex PCR was the method, and the copy in TCRdb shows in-frame clones only, minus some. The profile shows a few thousand clones, about 69% of them singletons. Their target antigens are unknown. The specimen was CD8+ T cells from blood, collected after autologous CMV-specific T cell therapy. Receptor source: a human patient who had received a solid organ transplant and had CMV disease. The graft donor may be the source of some T cells. The conserved cysteine and the conserved F or W are not part of the CDR3 here. The order of the fields is V gene, J gene, CDR3 protein.

>TRBV7-3|TRBJ2-5
ASSPPGGQTQY
>TRBV7-6|TRBJ1-3
ASSLAHVRDLTGNTIY
>TRBV7-9|TRBJ1-2
ASSRGDYYGYT
>TRBV9|TRBJ2-2
ASSVGPAGDGGGTGELF
>TRBV19|TRBJ2-1
ASSTGQLNEQF
>TRBV29-1|TRBJ2-5
SVEGLAGGRGQETQY
>TRBV10-3|TRBJ1-2
AISDPKDRANYGYT
>TRBV21-1|TRBJ1-2
ASSPLGGEENYGYT
>TRBV7-9|TRBJ1-4
ASSTSQGATNEKLF
>TRBV7-9|TRBJ2-1
ASSLGVNEQF
>TRBV2|TRBJ1-2
ASRDRDTMAYGYT
>TRBV11-2|TRBJ2-7
ASSPGQSPYEQY
>TRBV9|TRBJ2-7
ASSVLGSKQY
>TRBV2|TRBJ2-5
ASWEQPQETQY
>TRBV7-9|TRBJ2-1
ASSSTSLNEQF
>TRBV7-9|TRBJ2-7
ASSQDQTSWGEQY
>TRBV13|TRBJ2-5
ASSLGPGTSDQETQY